Shown below are 24 T cell receptor beta chains from a single sample sequenced in a study of T-cell reconstitution after alpha-beta-depleted transplantation in children (dated by TCRdb to about 2016). What this sample's treatment or condition label stands for: allogeneic hematopoietic cell transplantation with graft depleted of TCRalphabeta T cells and CD19 B cells. The receptor library was made with PCR. The sample was run on an Illumina HiSeq 2500. Molecular barcoding was employed in the preparation of TCR libraries, with unique molecular identifiers being used to normalize TCRbeta repertoire quantification. TCRdb reanalyzed the raw reads on its own, using fastp at Q25 for trimming and MiXCR for clone calling, and kept in-frame beta chains. All rows with the same CDR3 protein become a single entry with the most common DNA and genes. Here the sample has around 240,000 distinct CDR3 sequences; approximately 8.9% occur a single time. The top ten clones comprise approximately 6.3% of the sample.

Here the sequenced sample was PBMCs, mostly from graft donor cells, taken 180 days after TCRalphabeta/CD19-depleted stem cell transplant. These receptors were obtained from a male patient aged 10 to 17 who had a stem cell transplant for acute lymphoblastic leukemia, so the T cells may come from the graft donor.

This clonotype was observed at least ten times. The chain has TRBV28 and TRBJ1-1; 7 nucleotides align to TRBD1. The ends lost 0 bases at V and 5 bases at J; junction bases unmatched: 12. Germline CDR1 and CDR2: MDHEN and SYDVKM. This CDR3 region has 17 residues. The CDR3 region has the DNA TGTGCCAGCAGTTTATGGGACAACAGGGGATTAAGAACTGAAGCTTTCTTT. Encoded protein: CASSLWDNRGLRTEAFF.

This clonotype was counted many times. For the CDR3, the DNA is TGTGCCAGCAGTTACTCGAGGGGGCGCGGCGGAGAGACCCAGTACTTC. This translates into CASSYSRGRGGETQYF. This chain joins TRBV6-5 and TRBJ2-5; 7 bases line up with TRBD1. Germline V lookup: CDR1 MNHEY, CDR2 SVGAGI. The trim removed 0 bases at V and 4 bases at J, leaving 8 bases unmatched. CDR3 length equals 16 residues.

The chain has TRBV11-2 and TRBJ1-2, with 7 nucleotides matching TRBD1. Germline V lookup: CDR1 SGHAT, CDR2 FQNNGV. V shed 2 bases, J shed 0 bases, and the junction held 3 bases outside the gene matches. The CDR3 is 15 amino acids. The CDR3 is CASSLTGTANYGYTF. In nucleotides, the CDR3 is TGTGCCAGCAGCTTAACAGGGACAGCTAACTATGGCTACACCTTC.

The sample holds many counts of this clonotype. This sequence joins TRBV7-9 and TRBJ1-4; no definite D call. The germline CDR1 and CDR2 sequences are SEHNR and FQNEAQ (reference sequence). The CDR3 covers 15 residues. V lost 3 bases and J lost 0, with 8 bases in between. CDR3 residues: CASSFIRATNEKLFF. In DNA, the CDR3 is TGTGCCAGCAGCTTCATCAGAGCAACTAATGAAAAACTGTTTTTT.

In its sample, this clonotype was seen many times. The chain carries TRBV19 and TRBJ1-2; 7 nucleotides match TRBD1. The V gene's germline CDR1 is LNHDA and CDR2 SQIVND (reference sequence). The ends lost 6 bases at V and 5 bases at J; junction bases unmatched: 9. This CDR3 region has 14 residues. The CDR3 region has the DNA TGTGCCAGTAGAGACCCGGGACAGAATTATGGCTACACCTTC. It encodes CASRDPGQNYGYTF.

About this clonotype: A much larger clone sits a single nucleotide away, making a read error possible. This chain links TRBV14 with TRBJ2-3, with TRBD1 as a possible D gene (5 bases). V gave up 3 bases and J gave up 7 bases, with 17 bases separating them. The length of the CDR3 is 15 residues. The germline V gene encodes CDR1 SGHDN and CDR2 FVKESK. DNA for the CDR3: TGTGCCAGCAGCCACCAACTACAGGTGCGGTATACGCAGTATTTT. Protein: CASSHQLQVRYTQYF.

This clonotype was picked up many times. The genes are TRBV7-8 and TRBJ1-1; unclear D gene. Germline values: CDR1 SGHVS, CDR2 FQNEAQ. The CDR3 has 13 residues. The V end lost 5 bases, the J end lost 5 bases, and 12 bases lay between the germline ends. In DNA form, the CDR3 reads TGTGCCAGCAGCCAGCGGTGGGTGACTGAAGCTTTCTTT. This encodes CASSQRWVTEAFF.

This clonotype was found many times. This rearrangement joins TRBV20-1 to TRBJ2-7; TRBD2 might be the D (6 bases). Per germline, CDR1 DFQATT and CDR2 SNEGSKA (reference sequence). Trimming took 3 bases from V and 9 from J, leaving 12 bases between them. The CDR3 has 11 amino acids. The CDR3 spells CSARVGTAQYF. CDR3 DNA: TGCAGTGCTAGGGTAGGGACTGCGCAGTACTTC.

At least ten counts were recorded for this clonotype. V is TRBV28 and J is TRBJ2-7, with 12 nucleotides matching TRBD2. This CDR3 is 15 amino acids long. The germline V gene has CDR1 MDHEN and CDR2 SYDVKM. Germline trimming cut 5 bases from V and 3 bases from J; bases unmatched to any gene: 5. CDR3: CASSAEGLAGYEQYF. CDR3 nucleotide sequence: TGTGCCAGCAGTGCCGAGGGACTAGCGGGCTACGAGCAGTACTTC.

This clonotype was seen many times. The chain recombines TRBV7-6 with TRBJ2-1; D is unresolved. CDR1 and CDR2 from the germline V gene are SGHVS and FNYEAQ. The CDR3 length is 16 residues. V dropped 1 base and J dropped 9 bases, with 19 bases sitting between them. The CDR3 loop is CASSLVSGRFFTEQFF. In nucleotides, the CDR3 is TGTGCCAGCAGCTTAGTGTCAGGAAGGTTTTTTACTGAGCAGTTCTTC. Drawing the rest from reference TRBV7-6 and TRBJ2-1, the complete variable domain is GAGVSQSPRYKVTKRGQDVALRCDPISGHVSLYWYRQALGQGPEFLTYFNYEAQQDKSGLPNDRFSAERPEGSISTLTIQRTEQRDSAMYRCASSLVSGRFFTEQFFGPGTRLTVL.

As for this clonotype: It may be a read error: a sequence one base away is much more abundant. The chain couples TRBV20-1 to TRBJ1-5; TRBD1 aligns across 7 bases. The germline gives CDR1 DFQATT, CDR2 SNEGSKA (reference sequence). There are 14 residues in the CDR3. V dropped 3 bases and J dropped 3; count of bases not matched to a gene: 5. CDR3 bases: TGCAGTGCTAGTCGGGACAGCCCCAATCAGCCCCAGCATTTT. Translating gives CSASRDSPNQPQHF.

The genes are TRBV28 and TRBJ2-3; D is perhaps TRBD2 (5 bases). Germline V CDR1 and CDR2: MDHEN, SYDVKM. Trimming took off 5 bases at V and 0 bases at J, with 12 bases between the two ends. There are 15 residues in the CDR3. In DNA, the CDR3 is TGTGCCAGCAGTGTCCCGGGCGGGAGCACAGATACGCAGTATTTT. Translated: CASSVPGGSTDTQYF.

This clonotype showed up many times. The chain has TRBV12-3 or TRBV12-4 and TRBJ2-4; D is ambiguous. CDR3 length equals 14 residues. Trimming removed 2 bases at V and 0 bases at J, with 5 bases between. The CDR3 DNA reads as TGTGCCAGCAGTTTAAGGAAAGCCAAAAACATTCAGTACTTC. It is translated as CASSLRKAKNIQYF.

This clonotype was counted at least ten times. This chain links TRBV12-3 or TRBV12-4 with TRBJ1-4; D uncertain. CDR3 length equals 15 residues. The V gene lost 2 bases and the J gene lost 1 base, with 8 bases spanning the gap. The CDR3 is CASSLLGGTNEKLFF. The CDR3 nucleotides are TGTGCCAGCAGTTTATTGGGTGGAACTAATGAAAAACTGTTTTTT.

This clonotype was picked up many times. The chain uses TRBV20-1 and TRBJ2-1; no clear D. The CDR3 is made up of 12 amino acids. The V end was cut by 0 bases, the J end by 10 bases, with 10 bases between. Germline CDR1 and CDR2: DFQATT and SNEGSKA (reference sequence). The CDR3 bases are TGCAGTGCTAGAGATAAAGGGCGGGAGCAGTTCTTC. Amino acid sequence: CSARDKGREQFF.

This clonotype was picked up many times. This chain uses TRBV5-5 with TRBJ2-7; tentatively, D is TRBD1 (8 bases). Looked up from germline, CDR1 is SGHKS and CDR2 is YYEKEE (reference sequence). Trimming took 3 bases from V and 0 from J, leaving 16 bases between them. This CDR3 region has 16 residues. CDR3 protein: CASSYGGDRSSYEQYF. CDR3 bases: TGTGCCAGCAGCTATGGGGGGGACAGGAGCTCCTACGAGCAGTACTTC.

In its sample, this clonotype was seen many times. The rearrangement joins TRBV5-1 to TRBJ2-1, with D unclear. V lost 1 base, J lost 4 bases, and 6 bases lay in between. Germline assignment: CDR1 SGHRS and CDR2 YFSETQ. The CDR3 totals 13 residues. The CDR3 reads CASSLIQYNEQFF. DNA of the CDR3: TGCGCCAGCAGCTTGATACAATACAATGAGCAGTTCTTC.

This clonotype has at least ten counts. The chain carries TRBV29-1 and TRBJ2-5; D is ambiguous. Germline CDR1 and CDR2: SQVTM and ANQGSEA. The CDR3 runs 11 residues. Trimming stripped 3 bases from V and 3 bases from J, with 5 bases between. The CDR3 protein is CSVDPKETQYF. Here the CDR3 DNA reads TGCAGCGTTGACCCGAAAGAGACCCAGTACTTC.

The table lists this clonotype with many counts. The V call is TRBV20-1, the J call TRBJ2-7, with D tentatively TRBD1 (6 bases). Per the germline V gene, CDR1 is DFQATT and CDR2 is SNEGSKA (reference sequence). The CDR3 contains 12 residues. Trimming stripped 5 bases from V and 0 bases from J, with 8 bases between. In DNA form, the CDR3 reads TGCAGTGCTCAGGGGAGCTCCTACGAGCAGTACTTC. Protein product: CSAQGSSYEQYF.

At least ten counts were recorded for this clonotype. V and J are TRBV5-6 and TRBJ2-7; a weak D match, TRBD1 (6 bases). Germline V gene sequence: CDR1 SGHDT, CDR2 YYEEEE. Deletions cut 4 bases from V and 7 bases from J, with 18 bases between. The CDR3 sequence is 14 residues long. The CDR3 DNA is TGTGCCAGCAGCCTAGACAGGCCGATCGGGGAGCAGTACTTC. Translation gives CASSLDRPIGEQYF.

Many counts were recorded for this clonotype. This chain joins TRBV20-1 and TRBJ2-7, with a weak D call TRBD2 (6 bases). The CDR3 contains 16 residues. V was shortened by 0 bases and J by 0 bases, with 15 bases between the two germline ends. CDR1 is DFQATT, CDR2 SNEGSKA, per germline (reference sequence). CDR3 nucleotide sequence: TGCAGTGCTAGAGATGGAGGTAGCGGTTCCTCCTACGAGCAGTACTTC. This encodes CSARDGGSGSSYEQYF.

This clonotype was recorded at least ten times. This sequence joins TRBV6-2 or TRBV6-3 and TRBJ2-7; TRBD1 agrees at 8 bases. Germline CDR1 reads MNHEY; CDR2 reads SVGEGT. This CDR3 is 15 amino acids long. J was trimmed by 1 base and V by 8 bases; bases with no gene match: 10. CDR3 sequence (DNA): TGTGCCAGCCGCGACCCGGGACAGGCTTCCTACGAGCAGTACTTC. Its translation: CASRDPGQASYEQYF.

This clonotype was recorded at least ten times. V and J are TRBV5-1 and TRBJ1-2; the D is unclear. Trimming removed 0 bases from V and 6 bases from J, with 12 bases in between. The CDR3 length is 14 residues. Germline V lookup: CDR1 SGHRS, CDR2 YFSETQ. The CDR3 region has the DNA TGCGCCAGCAGCTTGGACGTGGGCCCGGATGGCTACACCTTC. Its translation is CASSLDVGPDGYTF.

This clonotype was seen many times. The chain couples TRBV28 to TRBJ2-4; D may be TRBD1 (6 bases). V shed 5 bases and J shed 5 bases, with 10 bases lying between them. There are 13 residues in the CDR3. Germline CDR1 is MDHEN and CDR2 is SYDVKM. In DNA form, the CDR3 reads TGTGCCAGCAGTCCAAGACAGGAAAACATTCAGTACTTC. This codes for CASSPRQENIQYF.